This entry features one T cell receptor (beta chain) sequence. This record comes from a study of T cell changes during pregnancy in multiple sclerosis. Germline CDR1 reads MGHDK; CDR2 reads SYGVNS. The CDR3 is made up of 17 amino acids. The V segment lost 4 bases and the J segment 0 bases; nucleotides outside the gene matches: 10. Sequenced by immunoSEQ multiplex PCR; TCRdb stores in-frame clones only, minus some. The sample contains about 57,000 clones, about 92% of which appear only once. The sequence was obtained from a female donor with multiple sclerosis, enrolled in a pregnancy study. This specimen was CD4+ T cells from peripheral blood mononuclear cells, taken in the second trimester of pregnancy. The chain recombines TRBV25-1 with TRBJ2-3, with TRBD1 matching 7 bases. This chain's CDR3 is CASSASRGQRSTDTQYF. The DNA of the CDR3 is TGTGCCAGCAGTGCTTCTAGGGGACAGAGAAGCACAGATACGCAGTATTTT.